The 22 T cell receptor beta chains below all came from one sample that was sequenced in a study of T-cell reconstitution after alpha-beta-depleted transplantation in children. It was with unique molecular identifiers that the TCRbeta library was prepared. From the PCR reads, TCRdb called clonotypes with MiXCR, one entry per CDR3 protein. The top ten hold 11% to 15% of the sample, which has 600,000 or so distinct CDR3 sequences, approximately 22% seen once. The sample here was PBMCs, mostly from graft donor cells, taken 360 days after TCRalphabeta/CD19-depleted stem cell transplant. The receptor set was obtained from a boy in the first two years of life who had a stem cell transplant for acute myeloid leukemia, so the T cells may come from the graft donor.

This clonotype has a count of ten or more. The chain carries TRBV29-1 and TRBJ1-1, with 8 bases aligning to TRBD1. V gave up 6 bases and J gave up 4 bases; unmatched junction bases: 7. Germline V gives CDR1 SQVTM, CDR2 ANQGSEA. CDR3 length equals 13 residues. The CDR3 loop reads CSVDRGGGTEAFF. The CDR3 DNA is TGCAGCGTCGACAGGGGAGGAGGCACTGAAGCTTTCTTT.

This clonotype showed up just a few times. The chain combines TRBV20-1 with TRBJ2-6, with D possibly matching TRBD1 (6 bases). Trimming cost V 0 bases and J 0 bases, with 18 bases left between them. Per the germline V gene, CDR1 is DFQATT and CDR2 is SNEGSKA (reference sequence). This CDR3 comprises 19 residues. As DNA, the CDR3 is TGCAGTGCTAGAGATCTGAAGGGGGAAGCTTACTCTGGGGCCAACGTCCTGACTTTC. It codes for CSARDLKGEAYSGANVLTF.

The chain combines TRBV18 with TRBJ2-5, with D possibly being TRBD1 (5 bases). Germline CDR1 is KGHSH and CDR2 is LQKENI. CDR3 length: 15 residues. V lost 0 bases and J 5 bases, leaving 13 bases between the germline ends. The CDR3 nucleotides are TGTGCCAGCTCACCACCGAAAGGGGAATGGGAGACCCAGTACTTC. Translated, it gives CASSPPKGEWETQYF.

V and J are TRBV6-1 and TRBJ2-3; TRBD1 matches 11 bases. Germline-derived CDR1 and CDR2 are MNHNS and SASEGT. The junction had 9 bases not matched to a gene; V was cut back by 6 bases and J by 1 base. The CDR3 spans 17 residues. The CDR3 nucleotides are TGTGCCAGCAGCCGAGAGAGGGGACAGGGGGGCACAGATACGCAGTATTTT. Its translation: CASSRERGQGGTDTQYF.

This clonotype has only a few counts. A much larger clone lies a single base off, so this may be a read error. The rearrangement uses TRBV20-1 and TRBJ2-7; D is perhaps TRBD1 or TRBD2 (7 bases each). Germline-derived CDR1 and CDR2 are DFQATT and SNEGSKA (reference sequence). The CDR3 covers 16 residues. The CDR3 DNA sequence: TGCTGTGCCCGGACAGGAATTGCGGGGGACCCCTACGAGCAGTACTTC. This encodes CCARTGIAGDPYEQYF.

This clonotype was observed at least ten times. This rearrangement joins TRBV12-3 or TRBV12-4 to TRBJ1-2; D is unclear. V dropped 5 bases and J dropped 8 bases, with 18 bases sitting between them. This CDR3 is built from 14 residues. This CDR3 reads CASSPLQGTSGYTF. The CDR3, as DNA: TGTGCCAGCAGTCCCCTACAAGGCACTAGCGGCTACACCTTC.

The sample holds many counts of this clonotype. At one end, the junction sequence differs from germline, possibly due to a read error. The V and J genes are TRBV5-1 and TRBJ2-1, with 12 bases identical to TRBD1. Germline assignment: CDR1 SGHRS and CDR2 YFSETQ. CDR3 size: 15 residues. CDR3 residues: CASSSGQGAYNEQFF. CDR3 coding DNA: TGTGCCAGCAGCTCGGGACAGGGGGCTTACAATGAGCAGTTCTTC.

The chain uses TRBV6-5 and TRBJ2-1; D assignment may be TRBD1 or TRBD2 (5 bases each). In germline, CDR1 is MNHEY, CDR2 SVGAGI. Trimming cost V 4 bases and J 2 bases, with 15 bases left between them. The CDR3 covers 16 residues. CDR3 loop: CASSSGLPGTYNEQFF. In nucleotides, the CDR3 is TGTGCCAGCAGTTCGGGGCTTCCCGGCACCTACAATGAGCAGTTCTTC.

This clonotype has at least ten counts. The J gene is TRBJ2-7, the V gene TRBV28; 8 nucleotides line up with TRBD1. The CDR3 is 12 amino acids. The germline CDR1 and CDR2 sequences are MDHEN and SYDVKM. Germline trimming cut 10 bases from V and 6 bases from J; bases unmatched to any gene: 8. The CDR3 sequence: CAITTGAGEQYV. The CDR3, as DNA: TGTGCCATTACGACAGGGGCAGGCGAGCAGTACGTC.

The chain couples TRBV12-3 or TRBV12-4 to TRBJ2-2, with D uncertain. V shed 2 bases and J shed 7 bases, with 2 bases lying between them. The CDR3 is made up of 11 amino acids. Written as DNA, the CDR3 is TGTGCCAGCAGTTTACTCGGGGAGCTGTTTTTT. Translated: CASSLLGELFF.

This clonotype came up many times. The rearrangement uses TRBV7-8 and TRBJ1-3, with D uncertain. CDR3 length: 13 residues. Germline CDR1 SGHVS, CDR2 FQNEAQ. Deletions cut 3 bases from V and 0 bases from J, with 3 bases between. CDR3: CASSFDSGNTIYF. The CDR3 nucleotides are TGTGCCAGCAGCTTCGACTCTGGAAACACCATATATTTT.

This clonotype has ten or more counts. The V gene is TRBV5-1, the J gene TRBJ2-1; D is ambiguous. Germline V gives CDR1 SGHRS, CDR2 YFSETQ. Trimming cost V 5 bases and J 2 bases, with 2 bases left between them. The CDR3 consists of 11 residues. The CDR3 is CASRAYNEQFF. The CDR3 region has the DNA TGCGCCAGCAGAGCCTACAATGAGCAGTTCTTC.

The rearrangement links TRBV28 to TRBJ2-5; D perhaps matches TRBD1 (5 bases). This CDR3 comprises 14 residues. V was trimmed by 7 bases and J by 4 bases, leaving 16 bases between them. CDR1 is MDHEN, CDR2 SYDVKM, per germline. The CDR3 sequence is CASTASGWGETQYF. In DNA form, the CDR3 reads TGTGCCAGCACCGCCTCAGGGTGGGGAGAGACCCAGTACTTC.

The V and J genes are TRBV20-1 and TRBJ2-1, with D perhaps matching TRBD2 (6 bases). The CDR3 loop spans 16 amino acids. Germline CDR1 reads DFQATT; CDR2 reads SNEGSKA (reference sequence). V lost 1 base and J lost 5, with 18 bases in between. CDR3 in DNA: TGCAGTGCTAGAGGGCGGAAGGCTAGCGTTAACAATGAGCAGTTCTTC. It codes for CSARGRKASVNNEQFF.

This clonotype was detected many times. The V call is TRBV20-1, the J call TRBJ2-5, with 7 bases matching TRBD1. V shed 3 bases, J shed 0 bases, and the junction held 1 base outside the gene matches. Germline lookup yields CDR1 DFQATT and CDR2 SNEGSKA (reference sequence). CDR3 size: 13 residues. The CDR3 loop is CSARDRYQETQYF. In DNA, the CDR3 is TGCAGTGCTAGGGACAGGTACCAAGAGACCCAGTACTTC.

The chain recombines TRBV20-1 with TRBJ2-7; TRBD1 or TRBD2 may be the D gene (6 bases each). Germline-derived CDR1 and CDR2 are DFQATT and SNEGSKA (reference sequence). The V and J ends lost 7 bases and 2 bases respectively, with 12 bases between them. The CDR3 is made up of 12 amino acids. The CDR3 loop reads CSGGRTTYEQYV. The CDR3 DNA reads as TGCAGTGGGGGGCGGACTACCTACGAGCAGTACGTC.

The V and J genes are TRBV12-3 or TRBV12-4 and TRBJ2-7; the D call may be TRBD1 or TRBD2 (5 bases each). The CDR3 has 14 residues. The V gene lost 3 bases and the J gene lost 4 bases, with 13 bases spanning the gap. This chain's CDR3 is CASSFGTFPYEQYV. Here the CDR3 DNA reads TGTGCCAGCAGTTTCGGGACCTTCCCATACGAGCAGTACGTC.

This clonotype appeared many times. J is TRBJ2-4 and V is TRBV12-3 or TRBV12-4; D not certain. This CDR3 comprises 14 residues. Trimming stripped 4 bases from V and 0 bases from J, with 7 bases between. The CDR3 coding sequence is TGTGCCAGCAGTTCATTCCTAGCCAAAAACATTCAGTACTTC. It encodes CASSSFLAKNIQYF.

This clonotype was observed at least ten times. CDR3 nucleotides: TGCAGTGCTAGAGATTCATTGCCGGCCGTTAGGGGCTACACCTTC. It yields the protein CSARDSLPAVRGYTF. The chain is built from TRBV20-1 and TRBJ1-2; unclear D gene. Trimming took 0 bases from V and 8 from J, leaving 19 bases between them. CDR3 length: 15 residues. The germline CDR1 and CDR2 sequences are DFQATT and SNEGSKA (reference sequence).

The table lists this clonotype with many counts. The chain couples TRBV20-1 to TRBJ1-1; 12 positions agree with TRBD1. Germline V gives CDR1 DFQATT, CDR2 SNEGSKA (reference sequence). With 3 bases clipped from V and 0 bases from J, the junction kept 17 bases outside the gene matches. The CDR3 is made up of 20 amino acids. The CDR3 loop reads CSARLRLPGQGAIMNTEAFF. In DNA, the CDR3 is TGCAGTGCTAGGTTGAGATTACCGGGACAGGGGGCCATCATGAACACTGAAGCTTTCTTT.

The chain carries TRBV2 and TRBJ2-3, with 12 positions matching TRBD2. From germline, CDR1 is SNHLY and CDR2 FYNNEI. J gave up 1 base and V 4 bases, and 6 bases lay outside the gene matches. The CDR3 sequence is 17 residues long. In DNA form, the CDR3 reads TGTGCCAGCAGTGTCGCACTAGCGGGGGGACGCACAGATACGCAGTATTTT. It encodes CASSVALAGGRTDTQYF.

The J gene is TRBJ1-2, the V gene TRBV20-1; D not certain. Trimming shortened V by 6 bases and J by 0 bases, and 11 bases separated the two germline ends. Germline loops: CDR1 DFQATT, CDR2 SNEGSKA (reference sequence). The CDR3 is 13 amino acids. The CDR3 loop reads CSARLGANYGYTF. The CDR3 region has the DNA TGCAGTGCAAGGCTGGGAGCTAACTATGGCTACACCTTC.